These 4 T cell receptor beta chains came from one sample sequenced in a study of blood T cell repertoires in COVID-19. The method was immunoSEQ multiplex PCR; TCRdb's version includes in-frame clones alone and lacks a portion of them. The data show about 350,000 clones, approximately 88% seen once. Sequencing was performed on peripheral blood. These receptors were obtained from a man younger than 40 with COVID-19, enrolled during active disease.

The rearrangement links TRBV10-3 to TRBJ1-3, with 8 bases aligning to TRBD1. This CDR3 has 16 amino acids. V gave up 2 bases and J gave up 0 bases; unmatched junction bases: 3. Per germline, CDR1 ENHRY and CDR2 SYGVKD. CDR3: CAISEPDRVSGNTIYF. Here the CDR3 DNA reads TGTGCCATCAGTGAGCCGGACAGGGTCTCTGGAAACACCATATATTTT.

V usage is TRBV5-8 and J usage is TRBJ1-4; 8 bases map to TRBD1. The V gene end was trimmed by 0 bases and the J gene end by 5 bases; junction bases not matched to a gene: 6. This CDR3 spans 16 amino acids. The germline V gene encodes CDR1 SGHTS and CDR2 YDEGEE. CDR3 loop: CASSLGTGQENEKLFF. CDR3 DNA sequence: TGTGCCAGCAGCTTGGGGACGGGACAGGAAAATGAAAAACTGTTTTTT.

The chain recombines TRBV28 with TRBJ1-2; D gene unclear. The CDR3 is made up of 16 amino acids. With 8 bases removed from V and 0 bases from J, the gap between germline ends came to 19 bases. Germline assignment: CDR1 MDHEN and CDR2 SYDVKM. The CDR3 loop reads CASLPGGAVTNYGYTF. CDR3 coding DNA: TGTGCCAGCCTACCTGGAGGAGCAGTTACTAACTATGGCTACACCTTC.

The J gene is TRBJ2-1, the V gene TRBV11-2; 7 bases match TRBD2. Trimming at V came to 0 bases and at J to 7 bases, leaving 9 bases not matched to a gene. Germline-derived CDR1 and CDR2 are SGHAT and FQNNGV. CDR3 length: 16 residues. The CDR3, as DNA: TGTGCCAGCAGCTTAGATCCGGCGGGAGTGCGGAATGAGCAGTTCTTC. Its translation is CASSLDPAGVRNEQFF.